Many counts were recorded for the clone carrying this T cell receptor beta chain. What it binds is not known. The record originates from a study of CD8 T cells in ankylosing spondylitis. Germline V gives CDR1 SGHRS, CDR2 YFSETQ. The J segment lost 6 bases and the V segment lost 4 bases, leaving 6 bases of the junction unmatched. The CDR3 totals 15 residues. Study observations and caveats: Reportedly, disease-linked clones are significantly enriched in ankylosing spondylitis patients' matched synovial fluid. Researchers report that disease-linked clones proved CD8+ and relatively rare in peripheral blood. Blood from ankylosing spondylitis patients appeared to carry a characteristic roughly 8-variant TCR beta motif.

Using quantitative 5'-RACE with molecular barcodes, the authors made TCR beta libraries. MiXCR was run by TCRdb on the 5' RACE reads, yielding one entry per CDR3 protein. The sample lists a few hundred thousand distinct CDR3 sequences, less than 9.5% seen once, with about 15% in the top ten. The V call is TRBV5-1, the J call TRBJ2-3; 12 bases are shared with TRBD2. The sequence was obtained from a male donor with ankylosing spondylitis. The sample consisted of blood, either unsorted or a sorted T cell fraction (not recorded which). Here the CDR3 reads CASSHRLAGADTQYF. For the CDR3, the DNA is TGCGCCAGCAGCCATAGACTAGCGGGAGCCGATACGCAGTATTTT. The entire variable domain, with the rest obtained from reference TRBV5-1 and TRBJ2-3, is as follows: KAGVTQTPRYLIKTRGQQVTLSCSPISGHRSVSWYQQTPGQGLQFLFEYFSETQRNKGNFPGRFSGRQFSNSRSEMNVSTLELGDSALYLCASSHRLAGADTQYFGPGTRLTVL.